This section outlines one T cell receptor beta chain sequence together with its context. Its cognate antigen is unknown. Primers: 60 Vbeta forward and 13 Jbeta reverse. Produced via immunoSEQ multiplex PCR; TCRdb's table is partial and in-frame only. The sample has a few hundred thousand clones; 70% to 85% are singletons. At sampling all donors were nominally healthy, likely with unrecorded immune exposures. The sample belongs to a study of cytomegalovirus exposure and HLA in healthy donors. The study, taken as a whole, reports: Later analysis demonstrated an association between a missense DCLRE1C variant and TCR beta V- and J-gene trimming. The likely origin of a cluster of highly shared sequence variants was a sequencing artifact. Among donors in an Asian-associated ancestry cluster, a later analysis reportedly found fewer N-insertions than the roughly 700-donor mean.

There are 15 residues in the CDR3. V lost 2 bases to trimming and J lost 0 bases, with 10 bases between them. CDR1 MNHNY and CDR2 SVGAGI come from the germline V gene (reference sequence). The V call is TRBV6-6, the J call TRBJ1-2; weak D call: TRBD1 (6 bases). The clonotype was recovered from a girl aged 2 to 10 in good health and CMV-seronegative. The sequenced material came from PBMCs. The CDR3 protein is CASSYGGRANYGYTF. The DNA of the CDR3 is TGTGCCAGCAGTTACGGGGGCAGAGCTAACTATGGCTACACCTTC.